The sequence of this TCR beta chain was determined in a study of patients and donors after allogeneic stem cell transplantation. One entry per CDR3 protein, called by TCRdb with MiXCR from the RT-PCR reads. The sample holds approximately 37,000 distinct CDR3 sequences, roughly 30% seen once. The CDR3 runs to 15 residues. Germline V lookup: CDR1 ENHRY, CDR2 SYGVKD. Trimming removed 4 bases at V and 3 bases at J, with 13 bases between. This clonotype was seen only a few times. The chain joins TRBV10-3 to TRBJ1-5; D unresolved. This TCR came from a human donor who was either an allogeneic HSCT recipient or a stem cell or donor lymphocyte infusion donor (not recorded which). It is not recorded whose cells these are; they may come from a transplant donor. Input material: blood, either unsorted or a sorted T cell fraction (not recorded which). CDR3 sequence (DNA): TGTGCCATCAGTGCGGAAGCAGCCCCCAATCAGCCCCAGCATTTT. Its translation: CAISAEAAPNQPQHF.